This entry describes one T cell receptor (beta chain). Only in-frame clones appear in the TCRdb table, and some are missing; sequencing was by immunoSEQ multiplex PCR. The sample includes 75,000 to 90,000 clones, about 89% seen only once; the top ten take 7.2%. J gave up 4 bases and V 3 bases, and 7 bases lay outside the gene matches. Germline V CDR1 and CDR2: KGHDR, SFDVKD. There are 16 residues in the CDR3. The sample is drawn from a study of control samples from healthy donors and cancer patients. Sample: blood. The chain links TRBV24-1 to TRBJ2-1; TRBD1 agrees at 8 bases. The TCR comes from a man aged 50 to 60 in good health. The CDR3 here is CATSDTGQGRYNEQFF. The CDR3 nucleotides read TGTGCCACCAGTGATACCGGACAGGGACGATACAATGAGCAGTTCTTC.